This T cell receptor beta chain was sequenced for a study of Ad26.COV2.S vaccination and SARS-CoV-2 variants. For the study at large: Ad26.COV2.S was injected intramuscularly once or twice, 56 days apart.

Method: immunoSEQ multiplex PCR; TCRdb's copy keeps in-frame clones and lacks some. Among over 400,000 clones listed, around 90% were seen once. This CDR3 has 13 amino acids. Deletions cut 4 bases from V and 6 bases from J, with 13 bases between. CDR1 and CDR2 (germline): SGHAT, FQDESV (reference sequence). As for treatment: approximately 18 received Ad26.COV2.S at low or high dose, single or two shots; 5 received placebo; per-sample allocation not given. All samples were drawn on day 63, counting from the first vaccine or placebo injection. Sequencing was performed on peripheral blood, taken in a trial of Ad26.COV2.S vaccine versus placebo. J is TRBJ2-7 and V is TRBV11-1, with unresolved D. This TCR was sampled from a person between 18 and 65 years old who received the Ad26.COV2.S COVID-19 vaccine or a placebo. The CDR3 here is CASSSMGLVEQYF. The CDR3 DNA sequence: TGTGCCAGCAGCTCTATGGGCCTTGTCGAGCAGTACTTC.